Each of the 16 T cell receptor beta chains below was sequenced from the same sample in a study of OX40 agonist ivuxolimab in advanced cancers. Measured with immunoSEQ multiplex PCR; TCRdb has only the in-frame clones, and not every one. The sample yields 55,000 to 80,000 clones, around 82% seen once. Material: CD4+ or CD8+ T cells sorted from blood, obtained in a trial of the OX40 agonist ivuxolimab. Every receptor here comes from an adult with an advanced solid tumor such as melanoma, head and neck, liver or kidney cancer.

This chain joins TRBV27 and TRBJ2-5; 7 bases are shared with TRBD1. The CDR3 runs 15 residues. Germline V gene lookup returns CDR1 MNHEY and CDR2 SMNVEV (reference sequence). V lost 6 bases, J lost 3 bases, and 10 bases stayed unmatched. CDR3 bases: TGTGCCAGCAGGCCCCGACAGGGACAGAAAGAGACCCAGTACTTC. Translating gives CASRPRQGQKETQYF.

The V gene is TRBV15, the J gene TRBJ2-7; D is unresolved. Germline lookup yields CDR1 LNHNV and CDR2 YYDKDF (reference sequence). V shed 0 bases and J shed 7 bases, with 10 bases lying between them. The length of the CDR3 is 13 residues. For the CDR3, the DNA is TGTGCCACCAGCAGAGAACGGCGTGGGGAGCAGTACTTC. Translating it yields CATSRERRGEQYF.

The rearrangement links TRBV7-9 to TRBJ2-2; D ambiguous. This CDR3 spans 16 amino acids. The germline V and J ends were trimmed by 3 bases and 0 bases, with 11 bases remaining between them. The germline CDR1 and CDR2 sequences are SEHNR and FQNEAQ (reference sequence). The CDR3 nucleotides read TGTGCCAGCAGCTTGGGCAAAGCCGCGAACACCGGGGAGCTGTTTTTT. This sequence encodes CASSLGKAANTGELFF.

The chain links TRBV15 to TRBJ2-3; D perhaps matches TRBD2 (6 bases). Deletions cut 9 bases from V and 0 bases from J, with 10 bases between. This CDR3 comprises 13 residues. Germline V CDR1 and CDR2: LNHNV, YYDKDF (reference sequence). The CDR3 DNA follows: TGTGCCACTTCCGGGACTAGCACAGATACGCAGTATTTT. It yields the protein CATSGTSTDTQYF.

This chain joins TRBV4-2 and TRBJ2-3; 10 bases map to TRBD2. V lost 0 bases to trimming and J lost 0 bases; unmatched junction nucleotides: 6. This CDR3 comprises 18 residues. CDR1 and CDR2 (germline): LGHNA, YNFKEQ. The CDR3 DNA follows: TGTGCCAGCAGCCAAGATATAGCGGGGGGCCCTAGCACAGATACGCAGTATTTT. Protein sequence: CASSQDIAGGPSTDTQYF.

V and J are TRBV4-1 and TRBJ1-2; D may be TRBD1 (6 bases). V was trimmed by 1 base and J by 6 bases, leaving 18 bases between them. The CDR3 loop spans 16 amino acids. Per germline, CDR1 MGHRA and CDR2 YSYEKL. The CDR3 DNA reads TGCGCCAGCAGCCAAGGGGAACAGGGTTGGCAGGATGGCTACACCTTC. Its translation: CASSQGEQGWQDGYTF.

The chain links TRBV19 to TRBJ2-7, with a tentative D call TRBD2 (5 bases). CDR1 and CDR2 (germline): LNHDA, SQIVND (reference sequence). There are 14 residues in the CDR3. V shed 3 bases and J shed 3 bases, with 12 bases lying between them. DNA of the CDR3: TGTGCCAGTAGTATGAATACGGGAATCTACGAGCAGTACTTC. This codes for CASSMNTGIYEQYF. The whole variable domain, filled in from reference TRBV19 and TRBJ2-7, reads DGGITQSPKYLFRKEGQNVTLSCEQNLNHDAMYWYRQDPGQGLRLIYYSQIVNDFQKGDIAEGYSVSREKKESFPLTVTSAQKNPTAFYLCASSMNTGIYEQYFGPGTRLTVT.

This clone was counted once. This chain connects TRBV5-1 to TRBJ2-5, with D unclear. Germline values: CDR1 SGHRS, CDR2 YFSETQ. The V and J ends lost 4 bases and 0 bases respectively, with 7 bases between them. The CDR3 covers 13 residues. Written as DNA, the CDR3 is TGCGCCAGCAGCCAGAACCACCAAGAGACCCAGTACTTC. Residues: CASSQNHQETQYF.

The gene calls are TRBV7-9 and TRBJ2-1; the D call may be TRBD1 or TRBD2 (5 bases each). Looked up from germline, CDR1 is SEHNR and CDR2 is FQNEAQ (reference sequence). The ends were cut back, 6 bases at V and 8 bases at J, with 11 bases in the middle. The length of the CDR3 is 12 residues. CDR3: CASSPRDDEQFF. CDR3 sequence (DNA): TGTGCCAGCAGTCCTCGGGACGATGAGCAGTTCTTC.

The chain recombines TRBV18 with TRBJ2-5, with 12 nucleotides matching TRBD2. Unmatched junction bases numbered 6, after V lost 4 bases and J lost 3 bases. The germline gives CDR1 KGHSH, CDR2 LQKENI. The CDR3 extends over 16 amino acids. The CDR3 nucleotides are TGTGCCAGCTCACTTCGGACTAGCGGGGCGAAAGAGACCCAGTACTTC. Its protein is CASSLRTSGAKETQYF.

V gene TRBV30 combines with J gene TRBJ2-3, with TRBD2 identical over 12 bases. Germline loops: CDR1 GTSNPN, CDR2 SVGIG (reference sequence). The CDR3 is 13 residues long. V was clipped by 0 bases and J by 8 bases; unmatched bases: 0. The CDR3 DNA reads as TGTGCCTGGAGTGTACTAGCGGGGGGTACGCAGTATTTT. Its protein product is CAWSVLAGGTQYF.

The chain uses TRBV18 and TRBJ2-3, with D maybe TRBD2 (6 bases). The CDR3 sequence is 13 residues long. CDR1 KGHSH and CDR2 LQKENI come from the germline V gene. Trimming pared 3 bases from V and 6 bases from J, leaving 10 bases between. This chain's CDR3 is CASSPSGADTQYF. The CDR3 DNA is TGTGCCAGCTCACCTAGCGGCGCCGATACGCAGTATTTT.

CDR3 coding DNA: TGTGCCAGCAGCCCCCGCGTAAGGGAGGCAGATACGCAGTATTTT. This translates into CASSPRVREADTQYF. This sequence joins TRBV7-2 and TRBJ2-3, with D perhaps TRBD2 (6 bases). Trimming took 5 bases from V and 4 from J, leaving 16 bases between them. CDR3 length equals 15 residues. Germline V CDR1 and CDR2: SGHTA, FQGNSA.

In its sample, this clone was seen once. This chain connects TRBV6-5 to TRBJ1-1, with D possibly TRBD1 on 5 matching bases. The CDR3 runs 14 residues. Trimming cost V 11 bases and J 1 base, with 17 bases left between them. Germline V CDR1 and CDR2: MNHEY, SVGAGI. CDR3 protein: CASRGAQANTEAFF. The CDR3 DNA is TGTGCCTCCCGAGGAGCACAGGCGAACACTGAAGCTTTCTTT.

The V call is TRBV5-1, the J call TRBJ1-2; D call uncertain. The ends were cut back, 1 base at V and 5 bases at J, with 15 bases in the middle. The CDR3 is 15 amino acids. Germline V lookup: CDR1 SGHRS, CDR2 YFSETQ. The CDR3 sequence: CASSLNRQALYGYTF. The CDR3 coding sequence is TGCGCCAGCAGCTTGAATCGCCAGGCGTTGTATGGCTACACCTTC.

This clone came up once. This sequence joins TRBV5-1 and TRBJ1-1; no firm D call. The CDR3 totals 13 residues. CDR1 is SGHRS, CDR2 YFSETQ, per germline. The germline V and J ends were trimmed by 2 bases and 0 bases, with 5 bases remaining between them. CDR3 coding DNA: TGCGCCAGCAGCTTCGCCATGAACACTGAAGCTTTCTTT. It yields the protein CASSFAMNTEAFF. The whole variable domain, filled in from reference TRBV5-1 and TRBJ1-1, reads KAGVTQTPRYLIKTRGQQVTLSCSPISGHRSVSWYQQTPGQGLQFLFEYFSETQRNKGNFPGRFSGRQFSNSRSEMNVSTLELGDSALYLCASSFAMNTEAFFGQGTRLTVV.